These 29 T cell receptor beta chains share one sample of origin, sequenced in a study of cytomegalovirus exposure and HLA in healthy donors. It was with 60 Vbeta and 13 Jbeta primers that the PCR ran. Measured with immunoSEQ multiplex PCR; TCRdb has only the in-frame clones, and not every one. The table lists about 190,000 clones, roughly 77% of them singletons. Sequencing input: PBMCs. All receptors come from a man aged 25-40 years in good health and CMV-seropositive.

In nucleotides, the CDR3 is TGTGCCAGCAGTTATGGTTCAGGGGGCATTGAAGCTTTCTTT. Translating it yields CASSYGSGGIEAFF. V usage is TRBV6-5 and J usage is TRBJ1-1, with TRBD1 identical over 8 bases. This CDR3 contains 14 residues. Germline lookup yields CDR1 MNHEY and CDR2 SVGAGI. After removal of 3 bases from V and 7 bases from J, the junction contained 7 bases not matched to a gene.

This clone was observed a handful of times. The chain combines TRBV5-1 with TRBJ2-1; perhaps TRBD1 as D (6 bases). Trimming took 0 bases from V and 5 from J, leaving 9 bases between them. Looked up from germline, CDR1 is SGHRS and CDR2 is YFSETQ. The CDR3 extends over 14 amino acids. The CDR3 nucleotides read TGCGCCAGCAGCTTGGGGGACAAACACAATGAGCAGTTCTTC. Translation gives CASSLGDKHNEQFF.

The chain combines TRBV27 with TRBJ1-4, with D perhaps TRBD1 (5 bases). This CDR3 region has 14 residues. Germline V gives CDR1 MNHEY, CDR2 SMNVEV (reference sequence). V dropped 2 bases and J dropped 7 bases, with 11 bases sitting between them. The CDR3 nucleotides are TGTGCCAGCAGTTTAACCGGACAAGTTGAAAAACTGTTTTTT. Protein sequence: CASSLTGQVEKLFF.

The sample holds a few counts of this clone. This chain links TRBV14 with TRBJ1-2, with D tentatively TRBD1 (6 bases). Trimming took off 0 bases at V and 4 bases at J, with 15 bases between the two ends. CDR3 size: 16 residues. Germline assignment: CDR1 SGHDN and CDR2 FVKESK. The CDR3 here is CASSQDRGGPIYGYTF. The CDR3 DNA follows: TGTGCCAGCAGCCAAGACCGGGGGGGGCCTATCTATGGCTACACCTTC.

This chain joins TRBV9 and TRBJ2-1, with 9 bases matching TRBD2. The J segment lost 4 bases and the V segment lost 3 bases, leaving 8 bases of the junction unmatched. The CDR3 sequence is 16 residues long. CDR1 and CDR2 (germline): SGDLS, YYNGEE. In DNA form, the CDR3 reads TGTGCCAGCAGCGACGCGACTAGCGGCGTGTACAATGAGCAGTTCTTC. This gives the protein CASSDATSGVYNEQFF.

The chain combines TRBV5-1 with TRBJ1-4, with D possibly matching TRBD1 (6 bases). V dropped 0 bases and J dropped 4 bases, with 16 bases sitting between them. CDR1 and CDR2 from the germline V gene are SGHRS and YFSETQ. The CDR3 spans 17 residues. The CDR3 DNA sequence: TGCGCCAGCAGCTTGGAGGGATACAGGGTTCTTAATGAAAAACTGTTTTTT. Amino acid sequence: CASSLEGYRVLNEKLFF.

In DNA, the CDR3 is TGTGCCAGCATCCCCCTTGGGACAGCCGATCAGCCCCAGCATTTT. It codes for CASIPLGTADQPQHF. The chain joins TRBV6-1 to TRBJ1-5; 7 bases are shared with TRBD1. The CDR3 spans 15 residues. Germline V lookup: CDR1 MNHNS, CDR2 SASEGT. The J segment lost 5 bases and the V segment lost 7 bases, leaving 11 bases of the junction unmatched.

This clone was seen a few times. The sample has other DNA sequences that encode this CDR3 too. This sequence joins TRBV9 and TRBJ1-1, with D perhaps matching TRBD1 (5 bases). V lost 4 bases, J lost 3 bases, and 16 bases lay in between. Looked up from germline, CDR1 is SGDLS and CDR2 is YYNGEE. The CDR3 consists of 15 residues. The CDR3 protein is CASSTGPAIYTEAFF. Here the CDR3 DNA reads TGTGCCAGCAGCACAGGCCCCGCCATATACACTGAAGCTTTCTTT. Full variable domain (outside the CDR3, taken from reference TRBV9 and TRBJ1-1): DSGVTQTPKHLITATGQRVTLRCSPRSGDLSVYWYQQSLDQGLQFLIQYYNGEERAKGNILERFSAQQFPDLHSELNLSSLELGDSALYFCASSTGPAIYTEAFFGQGTRLTVV.

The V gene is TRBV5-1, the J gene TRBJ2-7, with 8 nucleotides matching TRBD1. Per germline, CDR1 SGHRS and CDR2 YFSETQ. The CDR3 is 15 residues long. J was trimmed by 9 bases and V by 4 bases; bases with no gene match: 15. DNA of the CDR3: TGCGCCAGCAGCAACGGAGGCGCAGGGGGCCTCGGGCAGTACTTC. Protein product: CASSNGGAGGLGQYF.

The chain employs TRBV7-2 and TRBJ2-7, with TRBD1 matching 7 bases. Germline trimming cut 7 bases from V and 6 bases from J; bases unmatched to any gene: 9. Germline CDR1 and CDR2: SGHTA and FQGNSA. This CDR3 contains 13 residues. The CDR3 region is CASNYRGQGEQYF. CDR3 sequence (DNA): TGTGCCAGCAATTACAGGGGTCAGGGCGAGCAGTACTTC.

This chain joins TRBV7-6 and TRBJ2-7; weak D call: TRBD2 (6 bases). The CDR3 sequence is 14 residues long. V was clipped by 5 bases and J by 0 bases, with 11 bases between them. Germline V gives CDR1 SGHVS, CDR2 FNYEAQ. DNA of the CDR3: TGTGCCAGCAGCCTGGAGGAGGGCTCCTACGAGCAGTACTTC. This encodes CASSLEEGSYEQYF.

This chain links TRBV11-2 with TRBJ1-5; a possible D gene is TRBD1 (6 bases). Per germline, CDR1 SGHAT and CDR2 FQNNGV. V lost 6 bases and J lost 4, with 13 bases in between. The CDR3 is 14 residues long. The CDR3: CASSLQGPNQPQHF. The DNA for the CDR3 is TGTGCCAGCAGTCTGCAGGGGCCGAATCAGCCCCAGCATTTT.

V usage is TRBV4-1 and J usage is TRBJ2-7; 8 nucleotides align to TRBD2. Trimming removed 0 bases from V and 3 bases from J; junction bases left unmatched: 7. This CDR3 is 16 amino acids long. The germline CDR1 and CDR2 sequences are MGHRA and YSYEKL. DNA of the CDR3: TGCGCCAGCAGCCAAGATAAGGGGACTAGAGACTACGAGCAGTACTTC. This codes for CASSQDKGTRDYEQYF.

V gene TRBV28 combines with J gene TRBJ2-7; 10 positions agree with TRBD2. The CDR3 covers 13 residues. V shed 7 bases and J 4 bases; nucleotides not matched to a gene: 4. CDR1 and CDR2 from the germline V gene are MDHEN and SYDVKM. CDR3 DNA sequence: TGTGCCAGCAAGCTAGCGGGAGATTACGAGCAGTACTTC. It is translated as CASKLAGDYEQYF.

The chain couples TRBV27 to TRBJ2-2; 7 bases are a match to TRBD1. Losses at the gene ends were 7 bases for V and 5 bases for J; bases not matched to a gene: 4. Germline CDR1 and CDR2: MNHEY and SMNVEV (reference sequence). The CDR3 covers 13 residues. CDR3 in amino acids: CASMDRTTGELFF. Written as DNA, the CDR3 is TGTGCCAGCATGGACAGGACGACCGGGGAGCTGTTTTTT.

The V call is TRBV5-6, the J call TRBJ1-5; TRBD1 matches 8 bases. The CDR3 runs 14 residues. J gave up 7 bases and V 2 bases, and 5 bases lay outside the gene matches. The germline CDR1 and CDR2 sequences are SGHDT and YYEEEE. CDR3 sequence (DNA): TGTGCCAGCAGCTTAGGACAGGGATGGCAGCCCCAGCATTTT. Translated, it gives CASSLGQGWQPQHF.

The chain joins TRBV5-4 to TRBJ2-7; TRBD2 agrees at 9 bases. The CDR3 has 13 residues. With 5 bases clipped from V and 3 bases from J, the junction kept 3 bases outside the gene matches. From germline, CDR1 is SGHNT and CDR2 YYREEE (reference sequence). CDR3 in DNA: TGTGCCAGCAGGGATAGCGGGAGCTACGAGCAGTACTTC. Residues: CASRDSGSYEQYF.

CDR3 sequence: CASSRDRNQPQHF. The CDR3 DNA reads as TGTGCCAGCAGCCGCGACAGGAATCAGCCCCAGCATTTT. The J gene is TRBJ1-5, the V gene TRBV7-3, with a weak D call TRBD1 (6 bases). The CDR3 is made up of 13 amino acids. Trimming shortened V by 5 bases and J by 4 bases, and 9 bases separated the two germline ends. Germline assignment: CDR1 SGHTA and CDR2 FQGTGA.

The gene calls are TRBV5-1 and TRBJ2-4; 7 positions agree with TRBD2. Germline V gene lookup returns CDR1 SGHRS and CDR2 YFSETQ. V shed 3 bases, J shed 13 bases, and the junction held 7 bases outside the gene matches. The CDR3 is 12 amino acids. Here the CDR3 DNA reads TGCGCCAGCAGCTACAATCTAGCGGACCAGTACTTC. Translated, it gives CASSYNLADQYF.

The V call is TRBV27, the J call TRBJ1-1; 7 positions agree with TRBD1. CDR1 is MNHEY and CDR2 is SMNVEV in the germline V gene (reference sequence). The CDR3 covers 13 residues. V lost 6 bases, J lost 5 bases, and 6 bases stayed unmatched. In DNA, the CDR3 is TGTGCCAGCAGGACAGGGCCAGGGACTGAAGCTTTCTTT. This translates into CASRTGPGTEAFF.

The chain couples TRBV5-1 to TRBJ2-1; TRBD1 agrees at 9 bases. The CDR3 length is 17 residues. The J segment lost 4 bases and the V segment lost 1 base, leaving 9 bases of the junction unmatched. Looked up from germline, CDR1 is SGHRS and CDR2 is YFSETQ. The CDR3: CASSLFRTGVSYNEQFF. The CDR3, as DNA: TGCGCCAGCAGCTTGTTCCGGACAGGGGTATCATACAATGAGCAGTTCTTC.

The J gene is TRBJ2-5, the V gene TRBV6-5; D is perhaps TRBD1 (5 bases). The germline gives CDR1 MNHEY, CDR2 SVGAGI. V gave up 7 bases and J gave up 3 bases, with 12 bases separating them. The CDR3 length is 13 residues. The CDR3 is CASTPVGEETQYF. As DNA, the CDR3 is TGTGCCAGCACCCCAGTAGGGGAAGAGACCCAGTACTTC.

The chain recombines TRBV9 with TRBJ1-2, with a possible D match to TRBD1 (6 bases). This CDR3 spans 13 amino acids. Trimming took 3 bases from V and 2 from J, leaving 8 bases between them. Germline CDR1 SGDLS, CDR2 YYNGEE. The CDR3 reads CASSAQGNYGYTF. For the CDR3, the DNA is TGTGCCAGCAGCGCACAGGGAAACTATGGCTACACCTTC.

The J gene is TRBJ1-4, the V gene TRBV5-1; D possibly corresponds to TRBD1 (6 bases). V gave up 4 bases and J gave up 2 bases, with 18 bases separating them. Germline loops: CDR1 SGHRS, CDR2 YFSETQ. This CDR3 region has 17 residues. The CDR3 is CASSPEAGASTNEKLFF. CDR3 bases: TGCGCCAGCAGCCCGGAGGCAGGGGCTTCGACTAATGAAAAACTGTTTTTT.

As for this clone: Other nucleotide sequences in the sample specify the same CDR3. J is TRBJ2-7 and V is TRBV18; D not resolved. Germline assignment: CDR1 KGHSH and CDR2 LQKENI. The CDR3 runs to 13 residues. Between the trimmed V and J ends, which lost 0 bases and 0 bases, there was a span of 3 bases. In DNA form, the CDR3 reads TGTGCCAGCTCACCACCGAGCTCCTACGAGCAGTACTTC. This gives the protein CASSPPSSYEQYF.

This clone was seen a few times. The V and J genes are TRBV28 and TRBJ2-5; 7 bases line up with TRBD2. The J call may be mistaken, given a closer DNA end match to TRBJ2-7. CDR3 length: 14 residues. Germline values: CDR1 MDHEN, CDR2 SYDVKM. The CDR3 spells CASSFGGRAYEQYF. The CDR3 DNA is TGTGCCAGCAGTTTCGGAGGGAGGGCCTACGAGCAGTACTTC.

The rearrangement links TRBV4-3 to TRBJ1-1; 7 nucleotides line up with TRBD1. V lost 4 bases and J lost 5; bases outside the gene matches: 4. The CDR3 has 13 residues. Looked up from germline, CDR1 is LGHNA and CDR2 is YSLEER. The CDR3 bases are TGCGCCAGCAGCCTAGCAGGGGGTACTGAAGCTTTCTTT. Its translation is CASSLAGGTEAFF.

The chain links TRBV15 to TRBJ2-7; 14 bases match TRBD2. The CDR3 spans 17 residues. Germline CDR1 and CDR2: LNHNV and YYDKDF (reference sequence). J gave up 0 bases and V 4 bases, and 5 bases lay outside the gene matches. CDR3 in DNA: TGTGCCACCAGCACGGGACTAGCGGGGGCCAGCTCCTACGAGCAGTACTTC. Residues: CATSTGLAGASSYEQYF.

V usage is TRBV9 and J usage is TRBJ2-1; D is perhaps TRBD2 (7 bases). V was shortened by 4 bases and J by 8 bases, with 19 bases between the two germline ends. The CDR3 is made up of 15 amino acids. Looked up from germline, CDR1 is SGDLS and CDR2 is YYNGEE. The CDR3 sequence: CASSPIGGAWDEQFF. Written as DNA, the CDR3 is TGTGCCAGCAGCCCTATAGGGGGGGCCTGGGATGAGCAGTTCTTC.